The 21 T cell receptor beta chains presented below share a single source sample, sequenced in a study of blood T cell repertoires in COVID-19. The method was immunoSEQ multiplex PCR; TCRdb's version includes in-frame clones alone and lacks a portion of them. The data contain about 130,000 clones, roughly 71% of them singletons. Input material: peripheral blood. All receptors derive from a man of 80 years or more with acute or convalescent COVID-19.

V is TRBV7-2 and J is TRBJ2-7; 9 bases are shared with TRBD2. V was clipped by 0 bases and J by 4 bases; unmatched bases: 4. CDR3 length equals 15 residues. CDR1 and CDR2 (germline): SGHTA, FQGNSA. The CDR3 DNA follows: TGTGCCAGCAGCTTAGCGTCTAGCGGGGATTACGAGCAGTACTTC. Translated: CASSLASSGDYEQYF.

The table lists this clone with a count of one. The rearrangement uses TRBV14 and TRBJ2-7; 8 bases map to TRBD1. Trimming took 0 bases from V and 6 from J; bases not matched to a gene: 7. The germline V gene has CDR1 SGHDN and CDR2 FVKESK. This CDR3 is 15 amino acids long. CDR3 nucleotide sequence: TGTGCCAGCAGCCAAGACAGGGGGCTAACAGCCGAGCAGTACTTC. It yields the protein CASSQDRGLTAEQYF.

This clone was seen many times. The rearrangement links TRBV30 to TRBJ1-2; 9 bases are shared with TRBD1. The CDR3 covers 14 residues. V lost 7 bases, J lost 8 bases, and 14 bases stayed unmatched. Germline V CDR1 and CDR2: GTSNPN, SVGIG (reference sequence). The CDR3: CAYHTGGGRGGYTF. The CDR3 region has the DNA TGTGCCTACCACACAGGGGGCGGCCGGGGAGGCTACACCTTC.

J is TRBJ1-6 and V is TRBV5-6, with D hard to call. This CDR3 comprises 15 residues. Germline V gene sequence: CDR1 SGHDT, CDR2 YYEEEE. The ends were cut back, 5 bases at V and 4 bases at J, with 13 bases in the middle. Here the CDR3 reads CASRRVGVYNSPLHF. DNA of the CDR3: TGTGCCAGCAGACGTGTCGGGGTATATAATTCACCCCTCCACTTT.

The chain combines TRBV29-1 with TRBJ1-1; 9 bases are a match to TRBD1. The CDR3 contains 13 residues. V shed 4 bases, J shed 5 bases, and the junction held 5 bases outside the gene matches. Per germline, CDR1 SQVTM and CDR2 ANQGSEA. In DNA form, the CDR3 reads TGCAGCGTTGGGACAGGGGTGGGAACTGAAGCTTTCTTT. Its protein is CSVGTGVGTEAFF.

This clone occurred a few times. The chain joins TRBV5-4 to TRBJ1-2; 11 bases fit TRBD1. Germline V gene lookup returns CDR1 SGHNT and CDR2 YYREEE (reference sequence). The CDR3 has 15 amino acids. J gave up 3 bases and V 4 bases, and 5 bases lay outside the gene matches. CDR3 protein: CASSIGQGADYGYTF. The CDR3 DNA follows: TGTGCCAGCAGCATCGGACAGGGGGCTGACTATGGCTACACCTTC.

Notes on this clone: The same CDR3 is also encoded by other DNA sequences in this sample. The genes are TRBV3-1 (or the pseudogene TRBV3-2) and TRBJ2-5; TRBD2 aligns across 10 bases. The CDR3 has 15 amino acids. Looked up from germline, CDR1 is LGHDT and CDR2 is YNNKEL (reference sequence). V lost 4 bases and J lost 1; bases outside the gene matches: 3. CDR3 coding DNA: TGTGCCAGCAGCCCGCCTAGCGGGAGCCAAGAGACCCAGTACTTC. Residues: CASSPPSGSQETQYF.

The genes are TRBV6-5 and TRBJ2-1; TRBD2 aligns across 11 bases. The CDR3 totals 16 residues. The germline V gene has CDR1 MNHEY and CDR2 SVGAGI. The trim removed 0 bases at V and 7 bases at J, leaving 5 bases unmatched. Here the CDR3 DNA reads TGTGCCAGCAGTTACTCTAGCGGGGGGGAGAGGAATGAGCAGTTCTTC. Translation gives CASSYSSGGERNEQFF.

Here the CDR3 reads CASRPRTSNYEQYF. CDR3 nucleotide sequence: TGTGCCAGCCGGCCGAGGACTTCAAACTACGAGCAGTACTTC. The genes are TRBV2 and TRBJ2-7; TRBD2 is a possible D gene (5 bases). Trimming took 8 bases from V and 3 from J, leaving 17 bases between them. CDR1 SNHLY and CDR2 FYNNEI come from the germline V gene. CDR3 size: 14 residues. The whole variable domain, remainder taken from reference TRBV2 and TRBJ2-7, is EPEVTQTPSHQVTQMGQEVILRCVPISNHLYFYWYRQILGQKVEFLVSFYNNEISEKSEIFDDQFSVERPDGSNFTLKIRSTKLEDSAMYFCASRPRTSNYEQYFGPGTRLTVT.

The chain has TRBV5-6 and TRBJ2-4, with a possible D match to TRBD2 (6 bases). CDR3 length: 19 residues. The germline V and J ends were trimmed by 0 bases and 0 bases, with 19 bases remaining between them. CDR1 and CDR2 from the germline V gene are SGHDT and YYEEEE. The CDR3 region is CASSLASRGLRLAKNIQYF. The DNA for the CDR3 is TGTGCCAGCAGCTTGGCCTCAAGGGGACTTAGGTTAGCCAAAAACATTCAGTACTTC.

A word on this clone: In the same sample, other DNA sequences code for this CDR3. The rearrangement links TRBV6-1 to TRBJ1-6, with 9 bases matching TRBD1. Trimming cost V 3 bases and J 6 bases; bases outside gene matches: 6. Germline CDR1 reads MNHNS; CDR2 reads SASEGT. The CDR3 is 16 residues long. CDR3 residues: CASSDQGQGINSPLHF. DNA of the CDR3: TGTGCCAGCAGTGATCAAGGACAGGGGATTAATTCACCCCTCCACTTT.

This chain joins TRBV7-2 and TRBJ2-5, with 13 bases aligning to TRBD2. The CDR3 runs 19 residues. Germline V lookup: CDR1 SGHTA, CDR2 FQGNSA. The ends lost 1 base at V and 4 bases at J; junction bases unmatched: 12. The CDR3 spells CASSLGTSGSPWGGETQYF. For the CDR3, the DNA is TGTGCCAGCAGCTTAGGGACTAGCGGGAGTCCTTGGGGAGGAGAGACCCAGTACTTC.

The CDR3 DNA sequence: TGTGCCAGCAGCCAAGGCGGGGGGGATCAGCCCCAGCATTTT. This translates into CASSQGGGDQPQHF. J is TRBJ1-5 and V is TRBV4-2, with D possibly TRBD1 on 5 matching bases. Germline V gives CDR1 LGHNA, CDR2 YNFKEQ. V shed 1 base and J shed 5 bases, with 9 bases lying between them. The CDR3 spans 14 residues.

This clone has only a few counts. The CDR3 DNA sequence: TGTGCCAGCAGCTATGGGGACAGGGGAAGCACAGATACGCAGTATTTT. This sequence encodes CASSYGDRGSTDTQYF. The chain combines TRBV7-9 with TRBJ2-3; 10 nucleotides align to TRBD1. CDR3 length: 16 amino acids. CDR1 and CDR2 (germline): SEHNR, FQNEAQ (reference sequence). Trimming at V came to 4 bases and at J to 0 bases, leaving 4 bases not matched to a gene.

The V gene is TRBV29-1, the J gene TRBJ2-1; TRBD2 matches at 9 bases. With 3 bases clipped from V and 9 bases from J, the junction kept 12 bases outside the gene matches. CDR1 is SQVTM and CDR2 is ANQGSEA in the germline V gene. The CDR3 has 15 residues. The DNA of the CDR3 is TGCAGCGTTGACCGCGGGGCGGGGGGGCAGGGTGAGCAGTTCTTC. Translating gives CSVDRGAGGQGEQFF.

This clone was recorded once. The chain uses TRBV11-2 and TRBJ2-4; 8 bases agree with TRBD1. The CDR3 is 15 amino acids. Germline V gene data show CDR1 as SGHAT and CDR2 as FQNNGV. Losses at the gene ends were 5 bases for V and 7 bases for J; bases not matched to a gene: 10. CDR3: CASSQGQGGGNIQYF. CDR3 DNA: TGTGCCAGCAGCCAAGGACAGGGTGGAGGGAACATTCAGTACTTC.

With respect to this clone: Other DNA sequences from this sample encode an identical CDR3 as well. The rearrangement uses TRBV6-5 and TRBJ1-2, with TRBD1 identical over 11 bases. The CDR3 spans 15 residues. In germline, CDR1 is MNHEY, CDR2 SVGAGI. V trimming: 6 bases; J trimming: 4 bases; junction bases outside the gene matches: 7. The CDR3 nucleotides are TGTGCCAGCAGACTCGGACAGGGGGCGAGCTATGGCTACACCTTC. This sequence encodes CASRLGQGASYGYTF.

V and J are TRBV6-4 and TRBJ1-1; 7 bases map to TRBD1. Germline CDR1 MRHNA, CDR2 SNTAGT. The CDR3 contains 18 residues. V lost 3 bases and J lost 1; bases outside the gene matches: 14. Written as DNA, the CDR3 is TGTGCCAGCAGTGAATTGGACAGGAATGATCCGCCGAACACTGAAGCTTTCTTT. The encoded protein is CASSELDRNDPPNTEAFF.

The rearrangement links TRBV6-2 or TRBV6-3 to TRBJ2-1; D call uncertain. This CDR3 has 16 residues. The V and J ends lost 0 bases and 7 bases respectively, with 16 bases between them. The germline CDR1 and CDR2 sequences are MNHEY and SVGEGT. The CDR3 loop is CASSYSGDWFANEQFF. The CDR3 DNA reads TGTGCCAGCAGTTACTCGGGTGACTGGTTTGCAAATGAGCAGTTCTTC.

This chain uses TRBV2 with TRBJ2-2; D possibly corresponds to TRBD1 (5 bases). The ends were cut back, 4 bases at V and 6 bases at J, with 6 bases in the middle. The CDR3 covers 12 residues. From germline, CDR1 is SNHLY and CDR2 FYNNEI. CDR3 sequence reads: CASSVGAGELFF. CDR3 in DNA: TGTGCCAGCAGTGTAGGGGCCGGGGAGCTGTTTTTT.

On this clone itself: The sample contains more than one DNA sequence encoding this CDR3. This chain uses TRBV5-1 with TRBJ2-7, with D maybe TRBD1 (5 bases). The V and J ends lost 4 bases and 4 bases respectively, with 9 bases between them. The CDR3 covers 12 residues. The germline CDR1 and CDR2 sequences are SGHRS and YFSETQ. The CDR3 region is CASSPSGYEQYF. Written as DNA, the CDR3 is TGCGCCAGCAGCCCCTCAGGGTACGAGCAGTACTTC.